Reported below is one T cell receptor (beta chain). Its antigen is undetermined. The sample is drawn from a study of T cell responses to AZD1222 COVID-19 vaccine. At the level of the study: Pooled together were second doses at about 4 or about 12 weeks. Overall study findings and caveats: In a largely white British group with more females than males, clonal diversity was possibly underestimated. Across spike, vaccine-associated CD4 TCRs were found, dominant at 160-218 and 743-854. Repertoire sampling occurred only after the peak T cell response.

Data came from immunoSEQ multiplex PCR; TCRdb stores just in-frame clones and leaves some out. The repertoire includes under 170,000 clones, approximately 94% of them detected once, and roughly 1.3% sits in the top ten. This CDR3 contains 13 residues. V was pared by 2 bases and J by 1 base, with 6 bases between. Germline values: CDR1 SGHRS, CDR2 YFSETQ. The chain carries TRBV5-1 and TRBJ1-1; D is ambiguous. The receptor was isolated from an adult in good health. Material: peripheral blood, obtained on day 0 of AZD1222 vaccination. The CDR3 coding sequence is TGCGCCAGCAGCTTTGGGAAGAACACTGAAGCTTTCTTT. Translation gives CASSFGKNTEAFF.